These 24 T cell receptor beta chains came from one sample sequenced in a study of cytomegalovirus exposure and HLA in healthy donors. This PCR relied on a set of 60 Vbeta primers and 13 Jbeta primers. Profiled with immunoSEQ multiplex PCR; TCRdb holds only in-frame clones, not every one. The data hold roughly 190,000 clones, with approximately 80% observed a single time. Material: PBMCs. Every receptor here comes from a woman in her 30s in good health and CMV-seronegative.

This chain connects TRBV18 to TRBJ1-4; maybe TRBD1 (6 bases). This CDR3 has 16 amino acids. Germline V gene sequence: CDR1 KGHSH, CDR2 LQKENI. V lost 1 base, J lost 8 bases, and 17 bases lay in between. Written as DNA, the CDR3 is TGTGCCAGCTCACCACTAAGTCTGGGGGCGGAAGAAAAACTGTTTTTT. Encoded protein: CASSPLSLGAEEKLFF.

This clone occurred once. The rearrangement links TRBV19 to TRBJ1-1; the match to TRBD1 covers 8 bases. The germline gives CDR1 LNHDA, CDR2 SQIVND (reference sequence). The CDR3 has 15 amino acids. Trimming took 6 bases from V and 1 from J; bases not matched to a gene: 7. Written as DNA, the CDR3 is TGTGCCAGTAGCAGTAAAGGACAGGGGAACACTGAAGCTTTCTTT. Translation gives CASSSKGQGNTEAFF. The full variable domain, its missing parts supplied by reference TRBV19 and TRBJ1-1, is DGGITQSPKYLFRKEGQNVTLSCEQNLNHDAMYWYRQDPGQGLRLIYYSQIVNDFQKGDIAEGYSVSREKKESFPLTVTSAQKNPTAFYLCASSSKGQGNTEAFFGQGTRLTVV.

This chain uses TRBV7-9 with TRBJ2-3; a possible D gene is TRBD1 (5 bases). Germline V gives CDR1 SEHNR, CDR2 FQNEAQ (reference sequence). This CDR3 region has 16 residues. Trimming removed 5 bases from V and 1 base from J, with 16 bases in between. As DNA, the CDR3 is TGTGCCAGCAGCCCAGGGTTAGCCGGTGGCACAGATACGCAGTATTTT. This sequence encodes CASSPGLAGGTDTQYF.

This clone was recorded a few times. The chain couples TRBV2 to TRBJ2-7, with D possibly matching TRBD1 (5 bases). This CDR3 has 14 amino acids. The germline V gene encodes CDR1 SNHLY and CDR2 FYNNEI. V was clipped by 2 bases and J by 0 bases, with 8 bases between them. CDR3: CASSEWGPSYEQYF. CDR3 nucleotide sequence: TGTGCCAGCAGTGAATGGGGCCCCTCCTACGAGCAGTACTTC.

The chain combines TRBV6-5 with TRBJ2-7; 11 bases map to TRBD2. CDR1 and CDR2 (germline): MNHEY, SVGAGI. V was clipped by 5 bases and J by 4 bases; unmatched bases: 4. The CDR3 consists of 14 residues. This CDR3 reads CASSRSGGAYEQYF. The CDR3 DNA follows: TGTGCCAGCAGTCGTAGCGGGGGGGCGTACGAGCAGTACTTC.

The chain couples TRBV7-9 to TRBJ2-7; 8 nucleotides agree with TRBD1. The V and J ends lost 3 bases and 5 bases, in that order; junction bases with no gene match: 6. Germline loops: CDR1 SEHNR, CDR2 FQNEAQ (reference sequence). CDR3 length: 14 residues. The CDR3 coding sequence is TGTGCCAGCAGCTTGGGGGACAGGCGCCACGAGCAGTACTTC. It encodes CASSLGDRRHEQYF.

This chain links TRBV10-3 with TRBJ2-7; TRBD1 matches 10 bases. The CDR3 extends over 17 amino acids. From germline, CDR1 is ENHRY and CDR2 SYGVKD. The ends lost 2 bases at V and 0 bases at J; junction bases unmatched: 7. The CDR3 nucleotides are TGTGCCATCAGTGAGCTAGGGACAGGGGCCAACTCCTACGAGCAGTACTTC. It specifies CAISELGTGANSYEQYF.

This chain joins TRBV6-5 and TRBJ2-6; D ambiguous. Germline loops: CDR1 MNHEY, CDR2 SVGAGI. This CDR3 contains 14 residues. The ends were cut back, 8 bases at V and 0 bases at J, with 8 bases in the middle. This chain's CDR3 is CASRLSSGANVLTF. The CDR3 DNA sequence: TGTGCCAGCCGACTTTCCTCTGGGGCCAACGTCCTGACTTTC.

The chain is built from TRBV19 and TRBJ2-5, with 9 bases identical to TRBD1. The CDR3 is 14 amino acids. Losses at the gene ends were 3 bases for V and 5 bases for J; bases not matched to a gene: 4. CDR1 is LNHDA, CDR2 SQIVND, per germline (reference sequence). CDR3: CASSMTGGTETQYF. CDR3 nucleotides: TGTGCCAGTAGTATGACAGGGGGTACGGAGACCCAGTACTTC.

The genes are TRBV4-1 and TRBJ2-1, with 7 nucleotides matching TRBD1. CDR1 and CDR2 (germline): MGHRA, YSYEKL. There are 14 residues in the CDR3. Trimming took 4 bases from V and 9 from J; bases not matched to a gene: 9. As DNA, the CDR3 is TGCGCCAGCAGCCCAGGCTTAAACAGGGGTGAGCAGTTCTTC. It is translated as CASSPGLNRGEQFF.

The V gene is TRBV5-1, the J gene TRBJ1-4, with TRBD1 matching 8 bases. The CDR3 consists of 16 residues. The ends lost 0 bases at V and 5 bases at J; junction bases unmatched: 6. Germline V CDR1 and CDR2: SGHRS, YFSETQ. The CDR3, as DNA: TGCGCCAGCAGCTTGGGGACAGGGCCATCAAATGAAAAACTGTTTTTT. Its protein is CASSLGTGPSNEKLFF.

The chain uses TRBV7-9 and TRBJ1-3, with 8 positions matching TRBD1. The CDR3 consists of 15 residues. CDR1 is SEHNR and CDR2 is FQNEAQ in the germline V gene (reference sequence). V shed 2 bases and J 4 bases; nucleotides not matched to a gene: 4. The CDR3 reads CASSLTGGKGNTIYF. As DNA, the CDR3 is TGTGCCAGCAGCTTAACAGGGGGAAAAGGAAACACCATATATTTT.

The rearrangement uses TRBV5-6 and TRBJ1-1; 9 bases are a match to TRBD1. This CDR3 is built from 17 residues. CDR1 is SGHDT and CDR2 is YYEEEE in the germline V gene. V was clipped by 4 bases and J by 4 bases; unmatched bases: 14. The CDR3 reads CASSLLSYRGLGTEAFF. Written as DNA, the CDR3 is TGTGCCAGCAGCCTATTGTCTTACAGGGGGCTTGGCACTGAAGCTTTCTTT.

V and J are TRBV19 and TRBJ2-3; no clear D. Germline V lookup: CDR1 LNHDA, CDR2 SQIVND (reference sequence). The CDR3 runs 13 residues. With 0 bases removed from V and 2 bases from J, the gap between germline ends came to 3 bases. The CDR3 DNA is TGTGCCAGTAGTATAGACCTCACAGATACGCAGTATTTT. Its translation: CASSIDLTDTQYF. The full variable domain, completed using reference TRBV19 and TRBJ2-3, is DGGITQSPKYLFRKEGQNVTLSCEQNLNHDAMYWYRQDPGQGLRLIYYSQIVNDFQKGDIAEGYSVSREKKESFPLTVTSAQKNPTAFYLCASSIDLTDTQYFGPGTRLTVL.

This chain uses TRBV10-2 with TRBJ1-1; D not resolved. The CDR3 covers 14 residues. Germline V CDR1 and CDR2: WSHSY, SAAADI. Trimming shortened V by 5 bases and J by 2 bases, and 12 bases separated the two germline ends. This chain's CDR3 is CASSSTAPNTEAFF. The DNA for the CDR3 is TGCGCCAGCAGTAGTACAGCTCCTAACACTGAAGCTTTCTTT.

The chain combines TRBV7-9 with TRBJ2-3; TRBD1 aligns across 10 bases. The CDR3 is 16 residues long. The germline CDR1 and CDR2 sequences are SEHNR and FQNEAQ (reference sequence). The V gene end was trimmed by 3 bases and the J gene end by 2 bases; junction bases not matched to a gene: 5. This CDR3 is CASSFSGTGVTDTQYF. The CDR3 bases are TGTGCCAGCAGCTTTAGTGGGACAGGGGTCACAGATACGCAGTATTTT.

This clone was found a few times. CDR3 nucleotides: TGTGCCAGCAGCACAGGACGGAACACTGAAGCTTTCTTT. The encoded protein is CASSTGRNTEAFF. The chain employs TRBV11-1 and TRBJ1-1; perhaps TRBD1 as D (5 bases). Germline lookup yields CDR1 SGHAT and CDR2 FQDESV (reference sequence). The length of the CDR3 is 13 residues. Trimming removed 5 bases from V and 1 base from J, with 8 bases in between.

The chain has TRBV5-1 and TRBJ2-7; TRBD2 agrees at 9 bases. The trim removed 4 bases at V and 3 bases at J, leaving 11 bases unmatched. CDR1 and CDR2 (germline): SGHRS, YFSETQ. The CDR3 spans 16 residues. CDR3 sequence reads: CASSLVTGTSFYEQYF. In DNA, the CDR3 is TGCGCCAGCAGCCTAGTTACCGGGACTAGCTTCTACGAGCAGTACTTC.

The rearrangement links TRBV7-9 to TRBJ2-4; 9 nucleotides agree with TRBD1. The CDR3 covers 17 residues. J gave up 0 bases and V 1 base, and 4 bases lay outside the gene matches. The V gene's germline CDR1 is SEHNR and CDR2 FQNEAQ (reference sequence). The DNA of the CDR3 is TGTGCCAGCAGCTTAGGCGGGACAGGGAGAGCCAAAAACATTCAGTACTTC. It codes for CASSLGGTGRAKNIQYF.

The rearrangement joins TRBV20-1 to TRBJ1-3, with D unclear. The V gene lost 6 bases and the J gene lost 1 base, with 4 bases spanning the gap. Germline CDR1 is DFQATT and CDR2 is SNEGSKA (reference sequence). The CDR3 runs to 11 residues. CDR3 in amino acids: CSAGSGNTIYF. The CDR3 DNA is TGCAGTGCCGGTTCTGGAAACACCATATATTTT.

This clone turned up a few times. The rearrangement links TRBV7-2 to TRBJ1-1; tentative D call: TRBD1 (6 bases). V lost 2 bases and J 4 bases, leaving 11 bases between the germline ends. Germline-derived CDR1 and CDR2 are SGHTA and FQGNSA. CDR3 length: 14 residues. CDR3 protein: CASSLNPRGTEAFF. CDR3 sequence (DNA): TGTGCCAGCAGCTTAAATCCCAGGGGCACTGAAGCTTTCTTT. The full variable domain, completed using reference TRBV7-2 and TRBJ1-1, is GAGVSQSPSNKVTEKGKDVELRCDPISGHTALYWYRQSLGQGLEFLIYFQGNSAPDKSGLPSDRFSAERTGGSVSTLTIQRTQQEDSAVYLCASSLNPRGTEAFFGQGTRLTVV.

CDR3 protein: CASSSQVVGEGETQYF. CDR3 in DNA: TGTGCCAGCAGCTCTCAGGTTGTGGGAGAAGGGGAGACCCAGTACTTC. The chain carries TRBV7-9 and TRBJ2-5; possibly TRBD2 for D (5 bases). This CDR3 contains 16 residues. Trimming removed 4 bases at V and 5 bases at J, with 20 bases between. Germline lookup yields CDR1 SEHNR and CDR2 FQNEAQ (reference sequence).

V usage is TRBV7-2 and J usage is TRBJ2-7, with 8 bases aligning to TRBD2. The CDR3 length is 17 residues. From germline, CDR1 is SGHTA and CDR2 FQGNSA. After removal of 1 base from V and 7 bases from J, the junction contained 15 bases not matched to a gene. The CDR3: CASSLVVDGRAGREQYF. The CDR3 coding sequence is TGTGCCAGCAGCTTAGTTGTCGACGGGAGGGCCGGGAGAGAGCAGTACTTC.

The V and J genes are TRBV6-4 and TRBJ1-2; no reliable D call. This CDR3 region has 15 residues. Germline V gene lookup returns CDR1 MRHNA and CDR2 SNTAGT. V lost 5 bases, J lost 6 bases, and 19 bases lay in between. The CDR3 reads CASSLSPGNVDGYTF. The CDR3 region has the DNA TGTGCCAGCAGTCTGAGTCCGGGAAATGTCGATGGCTACACCTTC.